These T cell receptor beta chains were read from a single sample in a study of naive and memory T cell subsets. TCRdb called the 5' RACE reads again in MiXCR, with one record for every CDR3 protein. The repertoire includes about 48,000 distinct CDR3 sequences, 4% to 5% of them detected once, and around 0.88% sits in the top ten. These receptors all come from a female donor in good health. CDR3s include the opening cysteine and the closing phenylalanine or tryptophan. The order of the fields is V gene, D gene, clone size, J gene, CDR3 DNA, CDR3 protein. A D gene is named only where the DNA matches it firmly. Only some rows state a clone size, as once, few, many or a class for expanded clones.

v_call: TRBV20-1
d_call: .
clone_size: many
j_call: TRBJ1-5
cdr3_nt: TGCAGTGCTCCGACGAGAAATAGCAATCAGCCCCAGCATTTT
cdr3_aa: CSAPTRNSNQPQHF

v_call: TRBV4-3
d_call: TRBD2
clone_size: many
j_call: TRBJ2-1
cdr3_nt: TGCGCCAGCAGCCAAGATTTAGCGGGGATAACTAGGTCCTACAATGAGCAGTTCTTC
cdr3_aa: CASSQDLAGITRSYNEQFF

v_call: TRBV6-2/TRBV6-3
d_call: .
clone_size: many
j_call: TRBJ2-2
cdr3_nt: TGTGCCAGCAGTTACGGGCGCGCGAACACCGGGGAGCTGTTTTTT
cdr3_aa: CASSYGRANTGELFF

v_call: TRBV4-1
d_call: .
clone_size: .
j_call: TRBJ1-5
cdr3_nt: TGCGCCAGCAGCCAAGGAAGCATGGCCGCGGGTAGCAATCAGCCCCAGCATTTT
cdr3_aa: CASSQGSMAAGSNQPQHF

v_call: TRBV10-2
d_call: TRBD1
clone_size: .
j_call: TRBJ1-2
cdr3_nt: TGCGCCAGCAAATTCACAGGGGGCAACTATGGCGACACCTTC
cdr3_aa: CASKFTGGNYGDTF

v_call: TRBV29-1
d_call: TRBD2
clone_size: many
j_call: TRBJ2-2
cdr3_nt: TGCAGCGCCCCGCTCCCCGGGGGGGGTAACACCGGGGAGCTGTTTTTT
cdr3_aa: CSAPLPGGGNTGELFF

v_call: TRBV20-1
d_call: TRBD1
clone_size: many
j_call: TRBJ1-1
cdr3_nt: TGCAGTGCAACCCAGACAGGGGGAACGAACACTGAAGCTTTCTTT
cdr3_aa: CSATQTGGTNTEAFF

v_call: TRBV20-1
d_call: .
clone_size: many
j_call: TRBJ2-7
cdr3_nt: TGCAGTGCTAGACCCCCCCCCCGGGGCCTCTCCTACGAGCAGTACTTC
cdr3_aa: CSARPPPRGLSYEQYF

v_call: TRBV6-2/TRBV6-3
d_call: TRBD2
clone_size: many
j_call: TRBJ2-1
cdr3_nt: TGTGCCAGCAGTTACCCAGTAGCGGGAGGGCCCCATGAGCAGTTCTTC
cdr3_aa: CASSYPVAGGPHEQFF

v_call: TRBV7-2
d_call: .
clone_size: few
j_call: TRBJ2-1
cdr3_nt: TGTGCCAGCAGCTTAGCAATAACTAGGGCGAACAATGAGCAGTTCTTC
cdr3_aa: CASSLAITRANNEQFF

v_call: TRBV6-4
d_call: TRBD2
clone_size: many
j_call: TRBJ2-1
cdr3_nt: TGTGCCAGCAGTGACTCGACTAGCGGGAGCAATGAGCAGTTCTTC
cdr3_aa: CASSDSTSGSNEQFF

v_call: TRBV7-2
d_call: TRBD1
clone_size: many
j_call: TRBJ1-4
cdr3_nt: TGTGCCAGCAGCCCCCAGGGGGTGGGTGAAAAACTGTTTTTT
cdr3_aa: CASSPQGVGEKLFF

v_call: TRBV20-1
d_call: .
clone_size: many
j_call: TRBJ1-5
cdr3_nt: TGCAGTGCTATAGGGAGAGCTACAGGGAGTCAGCCCCAGCATTTT
cdr3_aa: CSAIGRATGSQPQHF

v_call: TRBV5-1
d_call: .
clone_size: many
j_call: TRBJ2-3
cdr3_nt: TGCGCCAGCAGCTTTACAAGACAGCGCACAGATACGCAGTATTTT
cdr3_aa: CASSFTRQRTDTQYF

v_call: TRBV29-1
d_call: TRBD1
clone_size: many
j_call: TRBJ1-1
cdr3_nt: TGCAGCGGCCAACAGGGGAGGAACACTGAAGCTTTCTTT
cdr3_aa: CSGQQGRNTEAFF

v_call: TRBV5-1
d_call: .
clone_size: many
j_call: TRBJ1-1
cdr3_nt: TGCGCCAGCAGCTTGACATCTAGGGGCACTGAAGCTTTCTTT
cdr3_aa: CASSLTSRGTEAFF

v_call: TRBV5-5
d_call: .
clone_size: many
j_call: TRBJ2-7
cdr3_nt: TGTGCCAGCAGCGCAGGCGCCAACTACGAGCAGTACTTC
cdr3_aa: CASSAGANYEQYF

v_call: TRBV6-5
d_call: TRBD2
clone_size: many
j_call: TRBJ2-5
cdr3_nt: TGTGCCAGCAGCCGGACTAGCGGCTCCCCCTGGGAGACCCAGTACTTC
cdr3_aa: CASSRTSGSPWETQYF

v_call: TRBV28
d_call: TRBD1
clone_size: many
j_call: TRBJ2-1
cdr3_nt: TGTGCCAGCAGTTTTGGGGTCCGGACAGGGGACAATGAGCAGTTCTTC
cdr3_aa: CASSFGVRTGDNEQFF

v_call: TRBV27
d_call: .
clone_size: many
j_call: TRBJ1-5
cdr3_nt: TGTGCCAGCAGTTTTACAGGGCCGACTCAGCCCCAGCATTTT
cdr3_aa: CASSFTGPTQPQHF

v_call: TRBV29-1
d_call: TRBD2
clone_size: .
j_call: TRBJ2-1
cdr3_nt: TGCAGCGTGAAGACTAGCGGGAGTTTCAGCGATGAGCAGTTCTTC
cdr3_aa: CSVKTSGSFSDEQFF

v_call: TRBV9
d_call: TRBD1
clone_size: few
j_call: TRBJ2-1
cdr3_nt: TGTGCCAGCAGCGTATCCGGGACAGGGGGCTACAATGAGCAGTTCTTC
cdr3_aa: CASSVSGTGGYNEQFF